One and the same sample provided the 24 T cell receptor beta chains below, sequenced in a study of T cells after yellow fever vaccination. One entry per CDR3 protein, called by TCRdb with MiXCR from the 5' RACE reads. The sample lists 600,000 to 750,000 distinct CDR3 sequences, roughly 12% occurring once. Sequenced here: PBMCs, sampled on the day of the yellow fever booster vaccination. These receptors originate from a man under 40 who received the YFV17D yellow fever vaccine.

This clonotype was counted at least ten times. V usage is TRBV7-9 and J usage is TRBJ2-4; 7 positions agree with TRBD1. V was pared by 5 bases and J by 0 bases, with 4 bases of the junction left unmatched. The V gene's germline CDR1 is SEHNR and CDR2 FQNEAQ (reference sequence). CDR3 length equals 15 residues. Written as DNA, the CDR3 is TGTGCCAGCAGCCGGACAGGAATAGCCAAAAACATTCAGTACTTC. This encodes CASSRTGIAKNIQYF. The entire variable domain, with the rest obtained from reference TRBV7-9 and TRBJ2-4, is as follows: DTGVSQNPRHKITKRGQNVTFRCDPISEHNRLYWYRQTLGQGPEFLTYFQNEAQLEKSRLLSDRFSAERPKGSFSTLEIQRTEQGDSAMYLCASSRTGIAKNIQYFGAGTRLSVL.

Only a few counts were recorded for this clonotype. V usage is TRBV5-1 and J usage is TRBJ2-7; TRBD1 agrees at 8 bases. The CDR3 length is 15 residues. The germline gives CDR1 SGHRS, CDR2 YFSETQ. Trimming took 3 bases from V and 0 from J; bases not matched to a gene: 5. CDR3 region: CASSSITGGSYEQYF. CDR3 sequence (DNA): TGCGCCAGCAGCTCAATTACAGGGGGCTCCTACGAGCAGTACTTC.

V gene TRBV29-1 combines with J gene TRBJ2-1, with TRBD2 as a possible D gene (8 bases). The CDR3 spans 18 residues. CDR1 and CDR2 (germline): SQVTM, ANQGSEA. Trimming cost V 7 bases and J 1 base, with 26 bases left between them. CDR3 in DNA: TGCAGCGGAACCACGGGAGGGGGCGGGAGAAAGTCCTACAATGAGCAGTTCTTC. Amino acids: CSGTTGGGGRKSYNEQFF.

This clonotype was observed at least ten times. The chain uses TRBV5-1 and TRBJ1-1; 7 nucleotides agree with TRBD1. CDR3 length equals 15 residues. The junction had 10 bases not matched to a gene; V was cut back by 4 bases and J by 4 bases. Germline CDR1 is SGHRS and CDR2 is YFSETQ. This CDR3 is CASSLLQGTSTEAFF. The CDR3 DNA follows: TGCGCCAGCAGCCTCCTACAGGGGACTTCCACTGAAGCTTTCTTT.

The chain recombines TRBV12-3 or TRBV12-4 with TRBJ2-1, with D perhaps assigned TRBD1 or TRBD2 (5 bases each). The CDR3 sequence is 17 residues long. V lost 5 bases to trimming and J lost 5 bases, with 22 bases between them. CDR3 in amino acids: CASSGSQGNYGDNEQFF. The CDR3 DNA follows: TGTGCCAGCAGTGGGTCGCAGGGAAACTACGGGGACAATGAGCAGTTCTTC.

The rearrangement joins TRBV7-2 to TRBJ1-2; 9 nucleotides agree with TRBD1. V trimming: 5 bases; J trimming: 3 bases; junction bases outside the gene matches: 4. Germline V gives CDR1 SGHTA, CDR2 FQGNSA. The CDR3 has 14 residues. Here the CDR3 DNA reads TGTGCCAGCAGCCGTACAGGGGGCGACTATGGCTACACCTTC. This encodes CASSRTGGDYGYTF.

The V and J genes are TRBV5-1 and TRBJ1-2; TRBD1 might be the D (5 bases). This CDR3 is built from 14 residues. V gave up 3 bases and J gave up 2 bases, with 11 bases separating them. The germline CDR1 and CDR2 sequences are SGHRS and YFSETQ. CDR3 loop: CASSSEGRNYGYTF. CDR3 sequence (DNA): TGCGCCAGCAGCTCGGAGGGACGGAACTATGGCTACACCTTC.

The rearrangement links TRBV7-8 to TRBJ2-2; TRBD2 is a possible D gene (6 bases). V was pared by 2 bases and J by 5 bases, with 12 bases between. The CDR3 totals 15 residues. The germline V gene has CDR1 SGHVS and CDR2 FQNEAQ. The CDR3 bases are TGTGCCAGCAGCTTAACTAGCCGGGCAACCGGGGAGCTGTTTTTT. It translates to CASSLTSRATGELFF.

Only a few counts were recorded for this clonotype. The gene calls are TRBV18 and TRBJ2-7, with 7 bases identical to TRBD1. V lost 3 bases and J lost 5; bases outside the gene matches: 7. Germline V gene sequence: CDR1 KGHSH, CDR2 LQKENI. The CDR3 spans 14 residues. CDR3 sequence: CASSPKGQSHEQYF. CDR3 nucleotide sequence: TGTGCCAGCTCACCGAAGGGACAGAGCCACGAGCAGTACTTC. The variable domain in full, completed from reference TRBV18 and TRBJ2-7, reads NAGVMQNPRHLVRRRGQEARLRCSPMKGHSHVYWYRQLPEEGLKFMVYLQKENIIDESGMPKERFSAEFPKEGPSILRIQQVVRGDSAAYFCASSPKGQSHEQYFGPGTRLTVT.

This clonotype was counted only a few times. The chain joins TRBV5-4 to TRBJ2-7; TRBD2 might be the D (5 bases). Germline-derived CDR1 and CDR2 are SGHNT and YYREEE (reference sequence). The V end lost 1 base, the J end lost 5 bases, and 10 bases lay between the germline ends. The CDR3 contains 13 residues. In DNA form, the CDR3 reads TGTGCCAGCAGCTTGTGGCTAGCCAACGAGCAGTACTTC. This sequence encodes CASSLWLANEQYF.

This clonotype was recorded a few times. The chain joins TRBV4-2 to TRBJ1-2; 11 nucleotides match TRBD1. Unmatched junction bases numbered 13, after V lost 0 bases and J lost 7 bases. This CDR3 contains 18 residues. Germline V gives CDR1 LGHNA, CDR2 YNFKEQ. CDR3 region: CASSQEIQGTGGRFGYTF. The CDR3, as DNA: TGTGCCAGCAGCCAAGAAATCCAAGGGACAGGGGGGAGATTTGGCTACACCTTC.

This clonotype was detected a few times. The CDR3 DNA reads as TGTGCCAGCAGCTTCATCCCGGGGATCCGCACAGATACGCAGTATTTT. Residues: CASSFIPGIRTDTQYF. The chain links TRBV5-6 to TRBJ2-3; possibly TRBD2 for D (5 bases). Between the trimmed V and J ends, which lost 2 bases and 1 base, there was a span of 14 bases. The CDR3 is 16 amino acids. Germline lookup yields CDR1 SGHDT and CDR2 YYEEEE.

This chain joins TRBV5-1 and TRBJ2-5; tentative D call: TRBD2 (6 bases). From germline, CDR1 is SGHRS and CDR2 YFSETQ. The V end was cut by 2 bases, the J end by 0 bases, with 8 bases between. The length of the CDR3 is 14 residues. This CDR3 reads CASSFSGNQETQYF. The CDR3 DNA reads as TGCGCCAGCAGCTTTAGCGGAAACCAAGAGACCCAGTACTTC.

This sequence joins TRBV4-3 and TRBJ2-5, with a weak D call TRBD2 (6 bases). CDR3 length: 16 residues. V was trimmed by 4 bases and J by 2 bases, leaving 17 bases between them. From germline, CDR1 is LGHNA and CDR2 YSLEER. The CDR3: CASSRRGRERQETQYF. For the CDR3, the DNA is TGCGCCAGCAGCCGCCGGGGTCGGGAGAGACAAGAGACCCAGTACTTC.

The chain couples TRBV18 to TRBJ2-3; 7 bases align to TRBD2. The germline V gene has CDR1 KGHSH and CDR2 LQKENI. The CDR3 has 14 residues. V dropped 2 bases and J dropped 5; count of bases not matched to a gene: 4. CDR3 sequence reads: CASSPSAGEDTQYF. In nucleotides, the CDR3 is TGTGCCAGCTCACCATCGGCGGGGGAAGATACGCAGTATTTT.

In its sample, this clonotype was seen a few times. The CDR3 sequence is CASSLGFRGAGVGNEQFF. The CDR3 region has the DNA TGCGCCAGCAGCCTTGGGTTCAGGGGCGCGGGAGTCGGCAATGAGCAGTTCTTC. J is TRBJ2-1 and V is TRBV5-1, with TRBD2 as a possible D gene (7 bases). In germline, CDR1 is SGHRS, CDR2 YFSETQ. Trimming left V 4 bases short and J 6 bases short, with 26 bases between. The CDR3 runs to 18 residues.

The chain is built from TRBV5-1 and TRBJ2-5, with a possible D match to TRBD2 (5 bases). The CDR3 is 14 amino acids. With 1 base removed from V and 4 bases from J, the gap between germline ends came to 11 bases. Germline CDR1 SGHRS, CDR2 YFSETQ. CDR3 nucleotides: TGCGCCAGCAGCTTGAATGGTGGAGGAGAGACCCAGTACTTC. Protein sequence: CASSLNGGGETQYF. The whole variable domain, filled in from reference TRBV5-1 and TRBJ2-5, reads KAGVTQTPRYLIKTRGQQVTLSCSPISGHRSVSWYQQTPGQGLQFLFEYFSETQRNKGNFPGRFSGRQFSNSRSEMNVSTLELGDSALYLCASSLNGGGETQYFGPGTRLLVL.

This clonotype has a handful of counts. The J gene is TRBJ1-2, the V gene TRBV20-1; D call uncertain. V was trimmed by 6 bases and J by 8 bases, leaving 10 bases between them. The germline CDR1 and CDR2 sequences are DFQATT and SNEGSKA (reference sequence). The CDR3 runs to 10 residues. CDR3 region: CSAWRKGYTF. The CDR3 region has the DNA TGCAGTGCCTGGAGAAAGGGCTACACCTTC.

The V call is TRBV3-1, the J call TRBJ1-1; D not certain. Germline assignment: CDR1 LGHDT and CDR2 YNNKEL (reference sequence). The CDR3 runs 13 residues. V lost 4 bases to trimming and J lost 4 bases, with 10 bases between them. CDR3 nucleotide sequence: TGTGCCAGCAGCCGAGGACGCGCCACTGAAGCTTTCTTT. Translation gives CASSRGRATEAFF. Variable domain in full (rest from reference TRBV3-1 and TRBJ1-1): DTAVSQTPKYLVTQMGNDKSIKCEQNLGHDTMYWYKQDSKKFLKIMFSYNNKELIINETVPNRFSPKSPDKAHLNLHINSLELGDSAVYFCASSRGRATEAFFGQGTRLTVV.

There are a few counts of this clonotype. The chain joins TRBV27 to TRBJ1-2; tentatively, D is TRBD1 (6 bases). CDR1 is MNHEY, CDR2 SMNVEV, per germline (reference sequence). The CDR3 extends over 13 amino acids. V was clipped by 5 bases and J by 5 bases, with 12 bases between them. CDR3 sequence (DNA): TGTGCCAGCAGTCCACCAGGACAGTATGGCTACACCTTC. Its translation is CASSPPGQYGYTF.

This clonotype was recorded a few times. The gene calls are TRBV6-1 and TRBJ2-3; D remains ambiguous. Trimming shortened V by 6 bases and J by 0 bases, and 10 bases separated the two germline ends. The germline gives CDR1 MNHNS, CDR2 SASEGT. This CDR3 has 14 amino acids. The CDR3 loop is CASRSGMSTDTQYF. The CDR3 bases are TGTGCCAGCAGATCGGGTATGAGCACAGATACGCAGTATTTT.

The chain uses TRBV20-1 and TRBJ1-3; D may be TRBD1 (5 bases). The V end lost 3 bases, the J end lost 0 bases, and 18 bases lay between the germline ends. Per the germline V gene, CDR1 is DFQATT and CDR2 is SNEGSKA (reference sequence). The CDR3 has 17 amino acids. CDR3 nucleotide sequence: TGCAGTGCTAGGCCCCGGGGGGGGACCTCCTCTGGAAACACCATATATTTT. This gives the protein CSARPRGGTSSGNTIYF.

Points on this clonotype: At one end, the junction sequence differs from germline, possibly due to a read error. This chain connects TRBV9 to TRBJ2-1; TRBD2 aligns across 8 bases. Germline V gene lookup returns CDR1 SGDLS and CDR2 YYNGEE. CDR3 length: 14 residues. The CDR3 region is CASSASGSWNELFF. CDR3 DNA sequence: TGTGCCAGCAGCGCCAGCGGGAGCTGGAATGAGCTGTTCTTC.

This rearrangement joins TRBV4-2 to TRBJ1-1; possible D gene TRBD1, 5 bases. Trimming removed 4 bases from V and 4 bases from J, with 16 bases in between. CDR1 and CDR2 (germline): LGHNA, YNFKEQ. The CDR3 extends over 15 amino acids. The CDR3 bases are TGTGCCAGCAGCCCTCCGGGTCTCGGGGGCACTGAAGCTTTCTTT. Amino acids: CASSPPGLGGTEAFF.